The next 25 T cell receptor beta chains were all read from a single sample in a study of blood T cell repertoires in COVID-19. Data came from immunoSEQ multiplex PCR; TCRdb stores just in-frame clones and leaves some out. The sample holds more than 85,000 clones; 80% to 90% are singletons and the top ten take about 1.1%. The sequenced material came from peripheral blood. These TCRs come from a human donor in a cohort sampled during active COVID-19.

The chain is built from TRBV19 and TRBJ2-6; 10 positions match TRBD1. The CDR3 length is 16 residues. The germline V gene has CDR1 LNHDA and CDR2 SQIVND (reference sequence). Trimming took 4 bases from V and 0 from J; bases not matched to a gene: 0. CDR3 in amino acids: CASSRTGGSGANVLTF. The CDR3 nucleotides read TGTGCCAGTAGTAGGACAGGGGGCTCTGGGGCCAACGTCCTGACTTTC.

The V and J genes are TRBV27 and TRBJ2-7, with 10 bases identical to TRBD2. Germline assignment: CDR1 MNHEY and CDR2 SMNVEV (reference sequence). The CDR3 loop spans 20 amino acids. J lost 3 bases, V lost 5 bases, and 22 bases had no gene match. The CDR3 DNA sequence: TGTGCCAGCAGTACCCGCGCCCGGAGCGGGAGGGCCGGAAGAAACTACGAGCAGTACTTC. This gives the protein CASSTRARSGRAGRNYEQYF.

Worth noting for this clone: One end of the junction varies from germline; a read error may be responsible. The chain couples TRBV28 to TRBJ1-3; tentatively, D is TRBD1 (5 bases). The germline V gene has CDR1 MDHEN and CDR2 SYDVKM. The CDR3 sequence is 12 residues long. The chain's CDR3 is CASSTNYWTTQF. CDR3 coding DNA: TGTGCCAGCTCGACCAATTACTGGACAACTCAATTT.

The CDR3 is CASSFEQGNTEAFF. The CDR3, as DNA: TGTGCCAGCAGCTTCGAACAGGGGAACACTGAAGCTTTCTTT. The V gene is TRBV5-4, the J gene TRBJ1-1, with D perhaps matching TRBD1 (6 bases). Germline V lookup: CDR1 SGHNT, CDR2 YYREEE (reference sequence). V lost 2 bases and J lost 1, with 9 bases in between. The CDR3 loop spans 14 amino acids. Drawing the rest from reference TRBV5-4 and TRBJ1-1, the complete variable domain is ETGVTQSPTHLIKTRGQQVTLRCSSQSGHNTVSWYQQALGQGPQFIFQYYREEENGRGNFPPRFSGLQFPNYSSELNVNALELDDSALYLCASSFEQGNTEAFFGQGTRLTVV.

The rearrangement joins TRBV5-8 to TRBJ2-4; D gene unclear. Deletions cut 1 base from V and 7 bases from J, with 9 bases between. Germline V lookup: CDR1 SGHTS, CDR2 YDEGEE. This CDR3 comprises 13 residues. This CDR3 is CASSLRVPNIQYF. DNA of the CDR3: TGTGCCAGCAGCTTGCGGGTTCCTAACATTCAGTACTTC.

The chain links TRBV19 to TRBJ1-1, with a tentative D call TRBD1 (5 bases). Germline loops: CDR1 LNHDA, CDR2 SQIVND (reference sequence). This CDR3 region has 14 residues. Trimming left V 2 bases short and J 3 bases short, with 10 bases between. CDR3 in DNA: TGTGCCAGTAGTATATGGGGGGGGGACACTGAAGCTTTCTTT. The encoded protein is CASSIWGGDTEAFF.

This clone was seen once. The chain's CDR3 is CASSQGGYYNEQFF. CDR3 nucleotide sequence: TGTGCCAGCAGCCAAGGGGGCTACTACAATGAGCAGTTCTTC. The V and J genes are TRBV3-1 (or the pseudogene TRBV3-2) and TRBJ2-1; tentatively, D is TRBD1 (5 bases). The CDR3 contains 14 residues. CDR1 LGHDT and CDR2 YNNKEL come from the germline V gene (reference sequence). V was cut by 1 base and J by 3 bases, with 7 bases left in between.

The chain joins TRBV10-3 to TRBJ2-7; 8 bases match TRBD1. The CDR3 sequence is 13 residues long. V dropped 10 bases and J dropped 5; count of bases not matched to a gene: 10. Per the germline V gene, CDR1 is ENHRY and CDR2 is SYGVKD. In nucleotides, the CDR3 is TGTGCCACCCGGGGGCAGGGGGCACACGAGCAGTACTTC. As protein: CATRGQGAHEQYF.

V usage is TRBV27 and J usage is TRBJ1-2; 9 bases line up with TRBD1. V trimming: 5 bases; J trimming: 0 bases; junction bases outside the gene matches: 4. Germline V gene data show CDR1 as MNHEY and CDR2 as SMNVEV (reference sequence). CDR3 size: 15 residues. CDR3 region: CASSGTGYTNYGYTF. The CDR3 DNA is TGTGCCAGCAGTGGGACAGGGTATACTAACTATGGCTACACCTTC.

Here the CDR3 reads CASSFRGISGNTIYF. CDR3 DNA sequence: TGTGCCAGCAGTTTCAGGGGCATCTCTGGAAACACCATATATTTT. This chain joins TRBV28 and TRBJ1-3, with a weak D call TRBD1 (6 bases). The V end lost 3 bases, the J end lost 0 bases, and 9 bases lay between the germline ends. CDR1 and CDR2 from the germline V gene are MDHEN and SYDVKM. This CDR3 is built from 15 residues.

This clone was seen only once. The CDR3 sequence is CASATPQGPEQYF. In DNA, the CDR3 is TGTGCCAGCGCTACGCCCCAGGGCCCCGAGCAGTACTTC. J is TRBJ2-7 and V is TRBV27; TRBD1 is a possible D gene (5 bases). Germline V gene lookup returns CDR1 MNHEY and CDR2 SMNVEV (reference sequence). V was clipped by 8 bases and J by 6 bases, with 17 bases between them. The CDR3 has 13 amino acids.

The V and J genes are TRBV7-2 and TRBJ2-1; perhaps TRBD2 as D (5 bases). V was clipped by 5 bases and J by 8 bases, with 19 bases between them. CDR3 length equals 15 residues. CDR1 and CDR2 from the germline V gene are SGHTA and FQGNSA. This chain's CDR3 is CASSPRRGNVDEQFF. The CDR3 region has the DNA TGTGCCAGCAGCCCCCGTAGAGGGAATGTCGATGAGCAGTTCTTC.

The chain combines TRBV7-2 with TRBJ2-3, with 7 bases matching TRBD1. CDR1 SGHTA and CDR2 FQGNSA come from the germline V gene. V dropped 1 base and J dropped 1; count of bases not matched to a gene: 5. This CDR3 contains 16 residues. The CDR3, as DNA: TGTGCCAGCAGCTTAGGTCTAGGGGGCCGCACAGATACGCAGTATTTT. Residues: CASSLGLGGRTDTQYF.

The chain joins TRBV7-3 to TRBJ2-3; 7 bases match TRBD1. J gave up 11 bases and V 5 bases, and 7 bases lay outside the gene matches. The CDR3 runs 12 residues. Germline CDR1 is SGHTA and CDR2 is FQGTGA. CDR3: CASSLDRERQYF. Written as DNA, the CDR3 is TGTGCCAGCAGCCTTGACAGGGAAAGGCAGTATTTT.

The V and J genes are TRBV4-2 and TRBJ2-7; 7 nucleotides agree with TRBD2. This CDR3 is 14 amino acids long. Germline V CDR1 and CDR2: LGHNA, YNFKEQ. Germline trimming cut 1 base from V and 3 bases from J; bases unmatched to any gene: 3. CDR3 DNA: TGTGCCAGCAGCCAAGGTCTAGCGGACTACGAGCAGTACTTC. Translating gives CASSQGLADYEQYF.

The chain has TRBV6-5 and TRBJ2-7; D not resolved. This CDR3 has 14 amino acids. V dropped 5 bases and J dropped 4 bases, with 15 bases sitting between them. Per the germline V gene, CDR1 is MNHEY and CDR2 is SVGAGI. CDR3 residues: CASSPLQPGYEQYF. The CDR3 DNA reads TGTGCCAGCAGTCCTCTCCAACCAGGTTACGAGCAGTACTTC.

The CDR3 DNA reads TGTGCCAGCAGCGAAATAGCGGGGGGGGCACCCGGGGAGCTGTTTTTT. Translation gives CASSEIAGGAPGELFF. The J gene is TRBJ2-2, the V gene TRBV5-6; 11 nucleotides line up with TRBD2. The trim removed 4 bases at V and 6 bases at J, leaving 8 bases unmatched. Germline CDR1 SGHDT, CDR2 YYEEEE. CDR3 size: 16 residues.

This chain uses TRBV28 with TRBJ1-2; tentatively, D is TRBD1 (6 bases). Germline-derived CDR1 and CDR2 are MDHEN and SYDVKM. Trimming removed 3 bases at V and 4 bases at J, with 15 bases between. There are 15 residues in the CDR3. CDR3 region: CASSFNQGRGYGYTF. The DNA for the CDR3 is TGTGCCAGCAGTTTCAACCAGGGGAGGGGCTATGGCTACACCTTC.

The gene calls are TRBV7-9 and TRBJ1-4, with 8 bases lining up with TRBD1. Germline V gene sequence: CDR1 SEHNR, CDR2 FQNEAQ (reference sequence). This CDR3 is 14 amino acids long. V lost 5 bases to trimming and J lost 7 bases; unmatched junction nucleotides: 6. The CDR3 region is CASSPDRGGEKLFF. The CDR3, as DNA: TGTGCCAGCAGCCCAGACAGGGGTGGTGAAAAACTGTTTTTT.

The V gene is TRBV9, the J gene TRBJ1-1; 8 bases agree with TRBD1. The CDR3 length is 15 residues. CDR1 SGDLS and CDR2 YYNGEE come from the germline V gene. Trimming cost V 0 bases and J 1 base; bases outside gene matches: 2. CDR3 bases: TGTGCCAGCAGCGTAGGTGGGACAGGGAACACTGAAGCTTTCTTT. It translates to CASSVGGTGNTEAFF.

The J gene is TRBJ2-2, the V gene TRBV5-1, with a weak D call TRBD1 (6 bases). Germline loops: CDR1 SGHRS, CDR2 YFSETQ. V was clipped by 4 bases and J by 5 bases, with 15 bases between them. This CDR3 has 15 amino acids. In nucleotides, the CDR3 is TGCGCCAGCAGCCCGGGATGGACAGAAACCGGGGAGCTGTTTTTT. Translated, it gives CASSPGWTETGELFF.

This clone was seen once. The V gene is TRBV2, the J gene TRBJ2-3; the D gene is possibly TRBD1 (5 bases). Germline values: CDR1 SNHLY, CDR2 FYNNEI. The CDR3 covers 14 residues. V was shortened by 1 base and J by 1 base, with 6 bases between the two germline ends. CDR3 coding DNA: TGTGCCAGCAGTGAAGGCAGGGGCACAGATACGCAGTATTTT. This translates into CASSEGRGTDTQYF.

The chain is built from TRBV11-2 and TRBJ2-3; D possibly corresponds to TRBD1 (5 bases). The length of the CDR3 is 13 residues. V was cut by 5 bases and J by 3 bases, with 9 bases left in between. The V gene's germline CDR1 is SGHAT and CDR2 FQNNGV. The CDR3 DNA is TGTGCCAGCAGCCTCAGGGAAACAGATACGCAGTATTTT. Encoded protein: CASSLRETDTQYF.

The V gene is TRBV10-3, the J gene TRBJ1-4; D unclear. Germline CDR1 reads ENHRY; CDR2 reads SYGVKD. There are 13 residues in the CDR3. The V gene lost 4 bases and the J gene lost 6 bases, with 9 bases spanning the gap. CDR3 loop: CAISGWADEKLFF. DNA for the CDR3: TGTGCCATCAGTGGCTGGGCCGATGAAAAACTGTTTTTT.

This CDR3 is CASSVEMTEAFF. The CDR3 nucleotides are TGTGCCAGCAGTGTGGAGATGACTGAAGCTTTCTTT. The chain is built from TRBV2 and TRBJ1-1; D ambiguous. Germline CDR1 and CDR2: SNHLY and FYNNEI. CDR3 length: 12 residues. Deletions cut 4 bases from V and 5 bases from J, with 8 bases between.